These 25 T cell receptor beta chains share one sample of origin, sequenced in a study of control samples from healthy donors and cancer patients. Profiling relied on immunoSEQ multiplex PCR, and the TCRdb table lists in-frame clones only, not all of them. The sample consists of about 120,000 clones, approximately 87% of them appearing once. The material sequenced was blood. Receptors were obtained from a man aged 25-45 years in good health.

This sequence joins TRBV6-5 and TRBJ1-2; 12 bases are a match to TRBD1. J lost 3 bases, V lost 11 bases, and 10 bases had no gene match. This CDR3 contains 15 residues. Germline CDR1 reads MNHEY; CDR2 reads SVGAGI. In nucleotides, the CDR3 is TGTGCCTCTCTAGGGGGACAGGGGGCTCACTATGGCTACACCTTC. Translating gives CASLGGQGAHYGYTF.

V is TRBV12-5 and J is TRBJ2-7, with D possibly TRBD1 on 6 matching bases. Trimming cost V 6 bases and J 2 bases, with 14 bases left between them. Germline values: CDR1 LGHNT, CDR2 FRNRAP. This CDR3 has 14 amino acids. CDR3 region: CASGSSTGTYEQYF. The CDR3 nucleotides are TGTGCTAGTGGCTCCTCCACAGGGACCTACGAGCAGTACTTC.

The chain joins TRBV9 to TRBJ2-5, with TRBD2 matching 11 bases. CDR1 is SGDLS, CDR2 YYNGEE, per germline. V was clipped by 0 bases and J by 5 bases; unmatched bases: 3. CDR3 length: 15 amino acids. CDR3 in DNA: TGTGCCAGCAGCGTAGGAATAGCGGGGGGGGAGACCCAGTACTTC. Protein: CASSVGIAGGETQYF. Drawing the rest from reference TRBV9 and TRBJ2-5, the complete variable domain is DSGVTQTPKHLITATGQRVTLRCSPRSGDLSVYWYQQSLDQGLQFLIQYYNGEERAKGNILERFSAQQFPDLHSELNLSSLELGDSALYFCASSVGIAGGETQYFGPGTRLLVL.

Only one count was recorded for this clone. The rearrangement links TRBV6-5 to TRBJ2-7; D ambiguous. Per the germline V gene, CDR1 is MNHEY and CDR2 is SVGAGI. Trimming shortened V by 6 bases and J by 4 bases, and 7 bases separated the two germline ends. The length of the CDR3 is 11 residues. The CDR3 sequence is CASSQRYEQYF. The CDR3 nucleotides read TGTGCCAGCAGCCAAAGATACGAGCAGTACTTC.

This rearrangement joins TRBV19 to TRBJ1-1; 8 positions agree with TRBD1. The CDR3 loop spans 14 amino acids. J was trimmed by 4 bases and V by 2 bases; bases with no gene match: 3. The germline gives CDR1 LNHDA, CDR2 SQIVND (reference sequence). The CDR3 coding sequence is TGTGCCAGTAGTATACAAACAGGGGGCACTGAAGCTTTCTTT. Its translation is CASSIQTGGTEAFF.

This clone was detected once. V usage is TRBV27 and J usage is TRBJ1-1, with a possible D match to TRBD1 (5 bases). Germline V gene lookup returns CDR1 MNHEY and CDR2 SMNVEV (reference sequence). V was shortened by 4 bases and J by 2 bases, with 8 bases between the two germline ends. The CDR3 has 13 residues. CDR3 DNA: TGTGCCAGCAGTTGGGACGGCAACACTGAAGCTTTCTTT. This gives the protein CASSWDGNTEAFF.

Written as DNA, the CDR3 is TGTGCCAGCAGCTTAGGTTGGGACCTTGAAGCTTTCTTT. Protein: CASSLGWDLEAFF. The V gene is TRBV7-9, the J gene TRBJ1-1; TRBD1 might be the D (5 bases). This CDR3 region has 13 residues. The germline gives CDR1 SEHNR, CDR2 FQNEAQ (reference sequence). V was shortened by 1 base and J by 7 bases, with 10 bases between the two germline ends.

The chain employs TRBV6-1 and TRBJ2-1; 9 bases map to TRBD2. Germline CDR1 MNHNS, CDR2 SASEGT. The ends lost 1 base at V and 4 bases at J; junction bases unmatched: 5. This CDR3 contains 16 residues. Here the CDR3 reads CASSEVGSGGYNEQFF. CDR3 nucleotides: TGTGCCAGCAGTGAAGTTGGTAGCGGGGGATACAATGAGCAGTTCTTC.

The rearrangement joins TRBV24-1 to TRBJ1-2, with unresolved D. Trimming removed 3 bases at V and 5 bases at J, with 9 bases between. The length of the CDR3 is 13 residues. Germline values: CDR1 KGHDR, CDR2 SFDVKD. CDR3 DNA sequence: TGTGCCACCAGTGATGCGGGTGGGTATGGCTACACCTTC. Translation gives CATSDAGGYGYTF.

The gene calls are TRBV14 and TRBJ2-1; no clear D. The CDR3 runs to 16 residues. CDR1 and CDR2 from the germline V gene are SGHDN and FVKESK. Trimming took off 0 bases at V and 3 bases at J, with 12 bases between the two ends. The DNA of the CDR3 is TGTGCCAGCAGCCAAGAATATGGGCCTAACTACAATGAGCAGTTCTTC. It specifies CASSQEYGPNYNEQFF.

The gene calls are TRBV27 and TRBJ1-1; TRBD1 is a possible D gene (5 bases). V was cut by 2 bases and J by 7 bases, with 11 bases left in between. Germline lookup yields CDR1 MNHEY and CDR2 SMNVEV (reference sequence). The CDR3 extends over 13 amino acids. In DNA, the CDR3 is TGTGCCAGCAGTTTAGGCAGGGCTTTTGAAGCTTTCTTT. Encoded protein: CASSLGRAFEAFF.

The rearrangement joins TRBV4-1 to TRBJ1-2, with D perhaps TRBD1 (5 bases). Germline CDR1 MGHRA, CDR2 YSYEKL. Trimming cost V 0 bases and J 14 bases, with 22 bases left between them. This CDR3 comprises 15 residues. CDR3 sequence: CASSQDANTPSRGTF. CDR3 sequence (DNA): TGCGCCAGCAGCCAAGATGCGAACACACCTTCCCGGGGGACCTTC.

The chain is built from TRBV2 and TRBJ2-5, with D possibly called TRBD1 or TRBD2 (7 bases each). V lost 6 bases and J lost 7, with 18 bases in between. Germline V gene sequence: CDR1 SNHLY, CDR2 FYNNEI. The CDR3 runs 14 residues. CDR3: CASSVGGGTGTQYF. The CDR3 region has the DNA TGTGCCAGCAGCGTGGGAGGGGGCACGGGGACCCAGTACTTC.

V usage is TRBV5-1 and J usage is TRBJ1-4, with 7 bases matching TRBD1. Germline V gene data show CDR1 as SGHRS and CDR2 as YFSETQ. J was trimmed by 7 bases and V by 2 bases; bases with no gene match: 11. This CDR3 contains 16 residues. The CDR3 sequence is CASSLEYVGGREKLFF. Here the CDR3 DNA reads TGCGCCAGCAGCTTAGAATATGTAGGGGGCCGTGAAAAACTGTTTTTT.

Points on this clone: Sequence at one end of the junction differs from germline and may be a read error. The genes are TRBV7-8 and TRBJ1-3; weak D call: TRBD1 (5 bases). Germline assignment: CDR1 SGHVS and CDR2 FQNEAQ. This CDR3 has 16 residues. Here the CDR3 DNA reads TGTGCCAGCAGCTTAGGGACCGGGGCGGAAGGAAGCACCATATATTTT. This gives the protein CASSLGTGAEGSTIYF.

This clone occurred a few times. The gene calls are TRBV7-2 and TRBJ1-5; the D is unclear. Trimming removed 5 bases at V and 4 bases at J, with 12 bases between. This CDR3 is built from 14 residues. From germline, CDR1 is SGHTA and CDR2 FQGNSA. DNA of the CDR3: TGTGCCAGCAGCCCAGGACGGATAAATCAGCCCCAGCATTTT. Translation: CASSPGRINQPQHF.

The gene calls are TRBV5-1 and TRBJ1-1, with 9 bases identical to TRBD1. This CDR3 spans 14 amino acids. V was clipped by 4 bases and J by 4 bases; unmatched bases: 5. The germline CDR1 and CDR2 sequences are SGHRS and YFSETQ. The CDR3 nucleotides are TGCGCCAGCAGCCGGGGACAGGGTCCCACTGAAGCTTTCTTT. This codes for CASSRGQGPTEAFF.

The J gene is TRBJ1-5, the V gene TRBV5-1, with D tentatively TRBD1 (6 bases). Germline V gene lookup returns CDR1 SGHRS and CDR2 YFSETQ. V was shortened by 4 bases and J by 2 bases, with 13 bases between the two germline ends. The CDR3 has 15 residues. The DNA of the CDR3 is TGCGCCAGCAGCCCTTCGGACAGCCGCAATCAGCCCCAGCATTTT. Protein: CASSPSDSRNQPQHF.

CDR3 in amino acids: CASSLDTGGSGYTF. CDR3 DNA: TGTGCCAGCAGCTTGGATACAGGGGGCTCTGGCTACACCTTC. The rearrangement uses TRBV11-2 and TRBJ1-2, with 9 nucleotides matching TRBD1. This CDR3 has 14 amino acids. After removal of 3 bases from V and 7 bases from J, the junction contained 6 bases not matched to a gene. CDR1 is SGHAT, CDR2 FQNNGV, per germline.

This clone was observed a single time. The V and J genes are TRBV11-3 and TRBJ2-1, with TRBD2 as a possible D gene (6 bases). Germline-derived CDR1 and CDR2 are SGHNT and YENEEA. The CDR3 spans 12 residues. Trimming removed 2 bases at V and 10 bases at J, with 9 bases between. This chain's CDR3 is CASSLFGREQFF. In nucleotides, the CDR3 is TGTGCCAGCAGCTTATTTGGGAGGGAGCAGTTCTTC.

This rearrangement joins TRBV6-6 to TRBJ1-4; TRBD1 agrees at 7 bases. V lost 6 bases to trimming and J lost 0 bases; unmatched junction nucleotides: 4. This CDR3 has 15 amino acids. Germline V gene lookup returns CDR1 MNHNY and CDR2 SVGAGI (reference sequence). CDR3 sequence: CASRPQGATNEKLFF. CDR3 nucleotide sequence: TGTGCCAGCAGACCCCAGGGGGCAACTAATGAAAAACTGTTTTTT.

The chain is built from TRBV12-3 or TRBV12-4 and TRBJ2-1, with 7 positions matching TRBD2. V shed 11 bases, J shed 0 bases, and the junction held 4 bases outside the gene matches. The CDR3 is 13 residues long. This CDR3 is CAGGGSSYNEQFF. Written as DNA, the CDR3 is TGTGCCGGCGGGGGTTCCTCCTACAATGAGCAGTTCTTC.

For the CDR3, the DNA is TGTGCCACCAGTGATTCCGTTTACAGGAGCAACTATGGCTACACCTTC. Encoded protein: CATSDSVYRSNYGYTF. This chain connects TRBV24-1 to TRBJ1-2, with a tentative D call TRBD1 (5 bases). The CDR3 contains 16 residues. V lost 2 bases and J 2 bases, leaving 14 bases between the germline ends. The germline gives CDR1 KGHDR, CDR2 SFDVKD.

This clone has only one observation. This chain connects TRBV5-8 to TRBJ1-1; D is possibly TRBD1 (6 bases). Germline V lookup: CDR1 SGHTS, CDR2 YDEGEE. This CDR3 contains 14 residues. Trimming stripped 3 bases from V and 0 bases from J, with 9 bases between. The CDR3 DNA follows: TGTGCCAGCAGCTCCGGGACATTGAACACTGAAGCTTTCTTT. Translating it yields CASSSGTLNTEAFF.

The chain combines TRBV4-1 with TRBJ2-2; perhaps D is TRBD1 or TRBD2 (5 bases each). Germline V lookup: CDR1 MGHRA, CDR2 YSYEKL. The V end lost 2 bases, the J end lost 8 bases, and 18 bases lay between the germline ends. CDR3 size: 16 residues. In DNA, the CDR3 is TGCGCCAGCAGCCAAAACTCCGGGACCAGAGGAGGGGAGCTGTTTTTT. It yields the protein CASSQNSGTRGGELFF.